The sequence of this T cell receptor beta chain was determined in a study of early T cells in non-severe SARS-CoV-2 infection. Study-wide background: Whole-blood bulk RNA, unsorted, was sequenced, and chains were unpaired. Broader study findings: CD4 and private specificities were missed by VDJdb matching, which favored anti-spike CD8 responses.

From germline, CDR1 is SGHAT and CDR2 FQNNGV. The V end was cut by 8 bases, the J end by 2 bases, with 17 bases between. There are 15 residues in the CDR3. Unique molecular identifiers tagged individual cDNA molecules. From the 5' RACE reads, TCRdb called clonotypes with MiXCR, one entry per CDR3 protein. The table shows 40,000 to 65,000 distinct CDR3 sequences, with just over 8% occurring only once. Notes on this clonotype: Antigen specificity is unknown.

V is TRBV11-2 and J is TRBJ2-3; D possibly corresponds to TRBD1 (5 bases). Sequenced sample: whole blood. This receptor was identified in an adult who was a healthcare worker with PCR-confirmed SARS-CoV-2 infection or an uninfected control (not recorded which). The CDR3 sequence: CASPEATGDTDTQYF. In DNA, the CDR3 is TGTGCCAGCCCCGAGGCTACAGGTGACACAGATACGCAGTATTTT.